Shown below are 20 T cell receptor beta chains from a single sample sequenced in a study of cytomegalovirus exposure and HLA in healthy donors. Profiling relied on immunoSEQ multiplex PCR, and the TCRdb table lists in-frame clones only, not all of them. The sample lists fewer than 75,000 clones, approximately 96% seen once, with 3% to 3.5% in the top ten. What was sequenced was PBMCs. The source of these receptors is a man in his late teens or twenties in good health and CMV-seronegative.

The chain carries TRBV30 and TRBJ1-3, with D unresolved. This CDR3 has 15 amino acids. V was pared by 5 bases and J by 3 bases, with 17 bases between. CDR1 is GTSNPN, CDR2 SVGIG, per germline (reference sequence). CDR3 loop: CAWSLTAASGNTIYF. The CDR3 nucleotides are TGTGCCTGGTCGCTTACCGCCGCCAGTGGAAACACCATATATTTT.

This chain joins TRBV19 and TRBJ1-2; D gene ambiguous. The CDR3 has 14 amino acids. The V and J ends lost 1 base and 3 bases respectively, with 9 bases between them. Germline V gene data show CDR1 as LNHDA and CDR2 as SQIVND (reference sequence). The CDR3 DNA sequence: TGTGCCAGTAGTATAGCGGAGGGCTACTATGGCTACACCTTC. Amino acids: CASSIAEGYYGYTF. Using reference TRBV19 and TRBJ1-2 for the parts outside the CDR3, the full variable domain is DGGITQSPKYLFRKEGQNVTLSCEQNLNHDAMYWYRQDPGQGLRLIYYSQIVNDFQKGDIAEGYSVSREKKESFPLTVTSAQKNPTAFYLCASSIAEGYYGYTFGSGTRLTVV.

V is TRBV9 and J is TRBJ1-3, with D uncertain. Deletions cut 0 bases from V and 0 bases from J, with 7 bases between. Germline V gives CDR1 SGDLS, CDR2 YYNGEE. CDR3 size: 15 residues. CDR3 loop: CASSVARSSGNTIYF. The CDR3 DNA sequence: TGTGCCAGCAGCGTAGCGAGGAGCTCTGGAAACACCATATATTTT. The complete variable domain, with remaining parts taken from reference TRBV9 and TRBJ1-3, reads DSGVTQTPKHLITATGQRVTLRCSPRSGDLSVYWYQQSLDQGLQFLIQYYNGEERAKGNILERFSAQQFPDLHSELNLSSLELGDSALYFCASSVARSSGNTIYFGEGSWLTVV.

The gene calls are TRBV6-6 and TRBJ1-2, with D maybe TRBD1 (5 bases). Trimming removed 2 bases at V and 11 bases at J, with 9 bases between. CDR1 MNHNY and CDR2 SVGAGI come from the germline V gene (reference sequence). This CDR3 comprises 11 residues. CDR3 amino acids: CASSYGGTYTF. The CDR3 nucleotides read TGTGCCAGCAGTTACGGCGGGACGTACACCTTC.

The chain joins TRBV19 to TRBJ1-2, with 8 positions matching TRBD1. This CDR3 comprises 13 residues. The germline V gene has CDR1 LNHDA and CDR2 SQIVND (reference sequence). Trimming removed 6 bases from V and 4 bases from J; junction bases left unmatched: 4. For the CDR3, the DNA is TGTGCCAGTAGGGGTGGACAGGGCTATGGCTACACCTTC. This sequence encodes CASRGGQGYGYTF.

This rearrangement joins TRBV6-1 to TRBJ2-7, with 10 positions matching TRBD2. The germline V gene encodes CDR1 MNHNS and CDR2 SASEGT. The V gene end was trimmed by 4 bases and the J gene end by 2 bases; junction bases not matched to a gene: 2. The length of the CDR3 is 14 residues. The CDR3 sequence: CASSVTSGAYEQYF. The CDR3 DNA reads as TGTGCCAGCAGTGTTACTAGCGGGGCCTACGAGCAGTACTTC.

The chain links TRBV5-4 to TRBJ2-5, with no clear D. Trimming shortened V by 0 bases and J by 4 bases, and 7 bases separated the two germline ends. The CDR3 extends over 13 amino acids. Germline CDR1 and CDR2: SGHNT and YYREEE (reference sequence). DNA for the CDR3: TGTGCCAGCAGCTTGGGAGAGTCAGAGACCCAGTACTTC. The encoded protein is CASSLGESETQYF.

The chain employs TRBV25-1 and TRBJ2-2, with 9 bases that match TRBD1. The CDR3 sequence is 15 residues long. The ends lost 5 bases at V and 4 bases at J; junction bases unmatched: 5. In germline, CDR1 is MGHDK, CDR2 SYGVNS. The CDR3 region is CASSTGGPSTGELFF. The DNA of the CDR3 is TGTGCCAGCAGTACAGGGGGCCCCAGCACCGGGGAGCTGTTTTTT. Full variable domain (missing parts from reference TRBV25-1 and TRBJ2-2): EADIYQTPRYLVIGTGKKITLECSQTMGHDKMYWYQQDPGMELHLIHYSYGVNSTEKGDLSSESTVSRIRTEHFPLTLESARPSHTSQYLCASSTGGPSTGELFFGEGSRLTVL.

In DNA, the CDR3 is TGTGCCAGCAGTGAGTCCGGGGAAAATGAAAAACTGTTTTTT. Translation gives CASSESGENEKLFF. The genes are TRBV6-4 and TRBJ1-4; D not certain. Trimming cost V 3 bases and J 5 bases, with 10 bases left between them. Looked up from germline, CDR1 is MRHNA and CDR2 is SNTAGT. This CDR3 has 14 residues.

The chain carries TRBV5-1 and TRBJ2-7, with a weak D call TRBD2 (5 bases). V was trimmed by 4 bases and J by 0 bases, leaving 11 bases between them. Per the germline V gene, CDR1 is SGHRS and CDR2 is YFSETQ. The length of the CDR3 is 14 residues. CDR3 in amino acids: CASSPLGSSYEQYF. Written as DNA, the CDR3 is TGCGCCAGCAGCCCATTGGGGAGCTCCTACGAGCAGTACTTC.

This chain uses TRBV6-1 with TRBJ1-1; D uncertain. The CDR3 runs 14 residues. Germline V gene sequence: CDR1 MNHNS, CDR2 SASEGT. Trimming took off 4 bases at V and 4 bases at J, with 13 bases between the two ends. The CDR3 sequence is CASSVERGTTEAFF. The CDR3 coding sequence is TGTGCCAGCAGTGTAGAGCGGGGAACCACTGAAGCTTTCTTT.

The chain uses TRBV11-1 and TRBJ1-1; no clear D. From germline, CDR1 is SGHAT and CDR2 FQDESV (reference sequence). Trimming left V 4 bases short and J 1 base short, with 19 bases between. This CDR3 has 17 amino acids. CDR3 DNA: TGTGCCAGCAGCTCACCCCGGGGTGGACGGTCGAACACTGAAGCTTTCTTT. This translates into CASSSPRGGRSNTEAFF.

The chain combines TRBV7-2 with TRBJ1-2; possible D gene TRBD1, 6 bases. The CDR3 contains 15 residues. V shed 2 bases and J shed 4 bases, with 14 bases lying between them. The germline CDR1 and CDR2 sequences are SGHTA and FQGNSA. In DNA, the CDR3 is TGTGCCAGCAGCTTAAATACAGGGCCGGGCTATGGCTACACCTTC. Encoded protein: CASSLNTGPGYGYTF.

The V gene is TRBV6-6, the J gene TRBJ2-7, with TRBD1 matching 7 bases. Looked up from germline, CDR1 is MNHNY and CDR2 is SVGAGI (reference sequence). Trimming removed 6 bases from V and 7 bases from J; junction bases left unmatched: 9. The CDR3 has 13 amino acids. CDR3 region: CASREGPGGEQYF. In DNA, the CDR3 is TGTGCCAGCAGGGAAGGGCCAGGGGGAGAGCAGTACTTC.

The chain is built from TRBV7-9 and TRBJ1-1; D gene uncertain. CDR1 and CDR2 from the germline V gene are SEHNR and FQNEAQ (reference sequence). The V gene lost 1 base and the J gene lost 6 bases, with 9 bases spanning the gap. This CDR3 region has 13 residues. CDR3: CASSLEWEAEAFF. The DNA for the CDR3 is TGTGCCAGCAGCTTAGAGTGGGAGGCTGAAGCTTTCTTT.

The J gene is TRBJ2-1, the V gene TRBV29-1; no clear D. The CDR3 is made up of 14 amino acids. V was trimmed by 4 bases and J by 2 bases, leaving 12 bases between them. The germline CDR1 and CDR2 sequences are SQVTM and ANQGSEA. CDR3 nucleotides: TGCAGCGTTGGTAGTAGCCTCCCCTACAATGAGCAGTTCTTC. It codes for CSVGSSLPYNEQFF.

On this clone itself: Relative to the germline gene, one junction end is altered; a read error may explain this. The chain carries TRBV6-5 and TRBJ2-7, with D maybe TRBD2 (6 bases). Looked up from germline, CDR1 is MNHEY and CDR2 is SVGAGI. There are 14 residues in the CDR3. The CDR3 DNA sequence: TGTGCCGGCAGCTGGGGGACTGAGGCTCGGGAGCAGTACTTC. It encodes CAGSWGTEAREQYF.

This sequence joins TRBV15 and TRBJ2-3, with TRBD2 matching 9 bases. With V trimmed by 0 bases and J by 5 bases, 9 bases remained unmatched. Germline lookup yields CDR1 LNHNV and CDR2 YYDKDF (reference sequence). This CDR3 contains 17 residues. The CDR3 loop is CATSRDMRGGHQDTQYF. As DNA, the CDR3 is TGTGCCACCAGCAGAGATATGCGGGGGGGGCATCAAGATACGCAGTATTTT.

The J gene is TRBJ1-5, the V gene TRBV19, with 9 bases aligning to TRBD1. The CDR3 extends over 16 amino acids. Germline V gives CDR1 LNHDA, CDR2 SQIVND (reference sequence). V was pared by 7 bases and J by 5 bases, with 12 bases of the junction left unmatched. The CDR3 region has the DNA TGTGCCAGTACCTCTATGGGACAGGGCACTCATCAGCCCCAGCATTTT. This sequence encodes CASTSMGQGTHQPQHF.

The rearrangement uses TRBV6-5 and TRBJ1-5; the D is unclear. This CDR3 is 15 amino acids long. Germline CDR1 and CDR2: MNHEY and SVGAGI. V lost 6 bases and J 5 bases, leaving 17 bases between the germline ends. DNA for the CDR3: TGTGCCAGCAGCTTAAGATCAGGATTCGATCAGCCCCAGCATTTT. The encoded protein is CASSLRSGFDQPQHF.